Detailed here is one T cell receptor beta chain. Its antigen is still unknown. This sample was included in a study of blood T cells in healthy people across ages. A second PCR, run for about 6 to 11 cycles, used a sample-barcoded 5' primer plus a J-beta primer mix. A minimum of 2.5 million CDR3-containing paired-end reads was obtained for each sample. TCRdb analysed the 5' RACE reads with MiXCR anew, one entry per CDR3 protein. The sample has 1.8 million or so distinct CDR3 sequences; 39% are singletons. V was cut by 3 bases and J by 5 bases, with 15 bases left in between. Germline V CDR1 and CDR2: SGDLS, YYNGEE. This CDR3 spans 15 amino acids. Findings and limits, study-wide: The study lacked donor CMV status, which possibly confounded expanded clonotype changes.

This rearrangement joins TRBV9 to TRBJ2-1, with D possibly matching TRBD2 (5 bases). The origin of this receptor is a human donor in good health. The specimen sequenced was blood. The CDR3 sequence is CASSARGRGHNEQFF. The DNA of the CDR3 is TGTGCCAGCAGCGCCCGAGGGCGCGGACACAATGAGCAGTTCTTC.